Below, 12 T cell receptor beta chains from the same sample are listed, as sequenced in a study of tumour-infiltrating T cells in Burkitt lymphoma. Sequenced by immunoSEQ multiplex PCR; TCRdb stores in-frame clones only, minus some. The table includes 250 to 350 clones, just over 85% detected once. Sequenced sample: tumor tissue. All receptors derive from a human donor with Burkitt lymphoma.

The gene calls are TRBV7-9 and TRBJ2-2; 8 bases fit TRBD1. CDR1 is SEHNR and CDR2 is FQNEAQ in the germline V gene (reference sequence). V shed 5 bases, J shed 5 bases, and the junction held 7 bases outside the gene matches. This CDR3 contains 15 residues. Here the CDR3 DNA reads TGTGCCAGCAGCCCTCGCAGGGGGCCAACCGGGGAGCTGTTTTTT. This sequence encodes CASSPRRGPTGELFF.

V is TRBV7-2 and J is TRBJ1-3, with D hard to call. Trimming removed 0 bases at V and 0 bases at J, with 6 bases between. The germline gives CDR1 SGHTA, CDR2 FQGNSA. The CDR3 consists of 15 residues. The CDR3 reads CASSLAILSGNTIYF. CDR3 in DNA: TGTGCCAGCAGCTTAGCGATACTCTCTGGAAACACCATATATTTT.

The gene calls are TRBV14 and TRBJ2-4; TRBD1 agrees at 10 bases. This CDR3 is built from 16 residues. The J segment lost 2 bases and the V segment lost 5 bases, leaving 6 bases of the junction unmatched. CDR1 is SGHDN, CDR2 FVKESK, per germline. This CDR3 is CASSYRQGATKNIQYF. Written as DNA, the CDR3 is TGTGCCAGCAGCTATCGACAGGGGGCCACCAAAAACATTCAGTACTTC.

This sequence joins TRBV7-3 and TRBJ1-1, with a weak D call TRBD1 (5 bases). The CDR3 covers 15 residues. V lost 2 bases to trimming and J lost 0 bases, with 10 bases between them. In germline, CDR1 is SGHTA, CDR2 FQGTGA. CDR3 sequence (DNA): TGTGCCAGCAGCTTATCAGACAGCATGAACACTGAAGCTTTCTTT. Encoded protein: CASSLSDSMNTEAFF. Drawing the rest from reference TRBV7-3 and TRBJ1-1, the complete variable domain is GAGVSQTPSNKVTEKGKYVELRCDPISGHTALYWYRQSLGQGPEFLIYFQGTGAADDSGLPNDRFFAVRPEGSVSTLKIQRTERGDSAVYLCASSLSDSMNTEAFFGQGTRLTVV.

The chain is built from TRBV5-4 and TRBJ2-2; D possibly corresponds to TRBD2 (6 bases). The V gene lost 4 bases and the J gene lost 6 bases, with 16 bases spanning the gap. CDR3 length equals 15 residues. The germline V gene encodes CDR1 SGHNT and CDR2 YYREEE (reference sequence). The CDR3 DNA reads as TGTGCCAGCAGCCGGGACTCCATTTTGTCCGGGGAGCTGTTTTTT. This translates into CASSRDSILSGELFF.

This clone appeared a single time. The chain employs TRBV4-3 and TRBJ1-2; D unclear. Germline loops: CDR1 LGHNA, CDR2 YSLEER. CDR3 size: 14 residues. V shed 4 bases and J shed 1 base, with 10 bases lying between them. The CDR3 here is CASSPDTDNYGYTF. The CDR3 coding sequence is TGCGCCAGCAGCCCGGATACAGATAACTATGGCTACACCTTC.

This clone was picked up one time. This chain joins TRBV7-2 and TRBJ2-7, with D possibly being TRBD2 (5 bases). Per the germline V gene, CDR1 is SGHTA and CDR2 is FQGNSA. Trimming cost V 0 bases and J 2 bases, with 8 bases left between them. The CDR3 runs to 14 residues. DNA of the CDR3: TGTGCCAGCAGCTTAGCCTGGCGGGCCTACGAGCAGTACTTC. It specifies CASSLAWRAYEQYF.

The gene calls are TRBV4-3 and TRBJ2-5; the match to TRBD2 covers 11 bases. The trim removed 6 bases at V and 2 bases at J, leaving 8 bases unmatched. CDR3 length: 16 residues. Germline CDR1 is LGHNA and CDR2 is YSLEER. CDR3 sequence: CASSSLAGGTQETQYF. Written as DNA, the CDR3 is TGCGCCAGCAGTTCTTTAGCGGGAGGGACTCAAGAGACCCAGTACTTC.

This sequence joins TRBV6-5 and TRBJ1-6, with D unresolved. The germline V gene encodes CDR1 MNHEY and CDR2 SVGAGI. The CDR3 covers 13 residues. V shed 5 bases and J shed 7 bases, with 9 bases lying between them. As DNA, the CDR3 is TGTGCCAGCAGTAGCGGGTGGAATTCACCCCTCCACTTT. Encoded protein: CASSSGWNSPLHF.

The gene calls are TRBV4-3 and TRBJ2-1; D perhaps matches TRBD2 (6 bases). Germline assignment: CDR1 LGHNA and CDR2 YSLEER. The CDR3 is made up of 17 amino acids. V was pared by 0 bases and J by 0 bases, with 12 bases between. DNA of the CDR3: TGCGCCAGCAGCCAAGAAATAGCTAGCGCCTCCTACAATGAGCAGTTCTTC. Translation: CASSQEIASASYNEQFF.

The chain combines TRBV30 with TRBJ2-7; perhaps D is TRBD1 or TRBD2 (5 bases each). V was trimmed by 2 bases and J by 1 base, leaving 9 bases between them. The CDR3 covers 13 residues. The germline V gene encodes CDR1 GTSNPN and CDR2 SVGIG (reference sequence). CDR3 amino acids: CAWSLGGSYEQYF. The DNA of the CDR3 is TGTGCCTGGAGTCTTGGGGGTTCCTACGAGCAGTACTTC.

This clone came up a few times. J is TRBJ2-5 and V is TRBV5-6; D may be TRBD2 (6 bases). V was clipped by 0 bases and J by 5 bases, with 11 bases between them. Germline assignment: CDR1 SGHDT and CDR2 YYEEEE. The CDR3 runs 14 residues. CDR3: CASSLATSSETQYF. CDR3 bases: TGTGCCAGCAGCTTGGCTACTAGCAGTGAGACCCAGTACTTC. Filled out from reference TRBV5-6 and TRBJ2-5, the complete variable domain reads DAGVTQSPTHLIKTRGQQVTLRCSPKSGHDTVSWYQQALGQGPQFIFQYYEEEERQRGNFPDRFSGHQFPNYSSELNVNALLLGDSALYLCASSLATSSETQYFGPGTRLLVL.